The subject of this entry is one TCR beta chain. The antigen it binds to is not known. Per-nucleotide qualities are absent, and no much larger clonotype sits a single base away. This specimen belongs to a study of blood T cell repertoires in COVID-19 (TCRdb year 2020). Study-level background: The collaborator samples originated in the United States, Italy and Spain and spanned the acute and convalescent phases of COVID-19. Samples came from the ongoing ImmuneRACE study (first 160 participants) plus 1,254 subjects from 6 global collaborators. Deeply sampled blood TCRbeta repertoires from subjects exposed to, actively infected with, or recovered from COVID-19 were included in the dataset. Nearly every sample came with metadata listing a de-identified subject ID, COVID-19 status, age in years and sex. Where available, HLA class I and class II types were obtained from metadata supplied by the sample provider rather than from assay-based typing. A freely available public database, intended as a resource for researchers studying the immune response to SARS-CoV-2, is where the repertoires were released. The material from the prospective study consisted of cDNA or gDNA derived from T cells, B-cell-depleted T cells, or PBMCs. General study outcomes and caveats: The amount of clinical and demographic metadata varied by source and participant and was provided uncurated.

Collaborating institutions collected whole blood in K2EDTA tubes following their own protocols. For TCRbeta analysis, collaborator samples were shipped as frozen whole blood, as isolated PBMCs, or as DNA extracted from either sample type. There are 14 amino acids in the CDR3, from cysteine to phenylalanine inclusive. Just the 42-base CDR3 DNA is kept, in frame starting at base 1. The germline V gene encodes CDR1 SGHNT and CDR2 YENEEA. V is reduced by 6 bases and J by 4 bases, leaving a spacing of 16 bases between them. TCRbeta CDR3 regions were amplified from genomic DNA by means of the immunoSEQ Assay, a bias-controlled multiplex PCR. In the source study's methods: Within the assay, amplification of reference gene primers was used to estimate how many nucleated cells each sample contained. Sequence reads were collapsed and filtered to measure the absolute abundance of every unique TCRbeta CDR3 rearrangement. For each sample, productive Simpson clonality was calculated by taking the square root of Simpson's diversity index across productive rearrangements. TCRdb took over this immuneACCESS table, retaining in-frame rearrangements with V and J assigned. Such tables are incomplete; in checked studies, under half of the missing clones stem from an unresolved V gene, and the remainder is unexplained. Clone size and V and J calls were adopted from that table, with D and trimming inferred from the DNA. The sample yields about 57,000 clones; approximately 92% were counted once. In total, the top ten clones hold 2% to 2.5% of the sample.

The sequence was collected from a man aged 55 to 69 with acute or convalescent COVID-19. The sample comprised peripheral blood. The chain is assembled from TRBV11-3 and TRBJ2-7, with TRBD1 perhaps the D gene, on 5 matching bases. The CDR3: CASRPGSPLYEQYF. The DNA sequence is TGTGCCAGCAGACCAGGGTCTCCACTTTACGAGCAGTACTTC.